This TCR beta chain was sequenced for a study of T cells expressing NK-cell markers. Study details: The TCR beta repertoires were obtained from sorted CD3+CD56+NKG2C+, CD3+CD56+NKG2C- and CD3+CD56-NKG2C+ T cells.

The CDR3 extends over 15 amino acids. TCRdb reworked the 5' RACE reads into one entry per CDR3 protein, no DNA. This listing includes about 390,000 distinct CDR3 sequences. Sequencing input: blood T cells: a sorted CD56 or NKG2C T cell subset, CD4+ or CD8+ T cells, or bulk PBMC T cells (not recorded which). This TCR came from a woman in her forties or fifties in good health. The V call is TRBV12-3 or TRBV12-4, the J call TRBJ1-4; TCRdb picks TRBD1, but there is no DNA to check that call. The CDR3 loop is CASSYLGGRAEKLFF.